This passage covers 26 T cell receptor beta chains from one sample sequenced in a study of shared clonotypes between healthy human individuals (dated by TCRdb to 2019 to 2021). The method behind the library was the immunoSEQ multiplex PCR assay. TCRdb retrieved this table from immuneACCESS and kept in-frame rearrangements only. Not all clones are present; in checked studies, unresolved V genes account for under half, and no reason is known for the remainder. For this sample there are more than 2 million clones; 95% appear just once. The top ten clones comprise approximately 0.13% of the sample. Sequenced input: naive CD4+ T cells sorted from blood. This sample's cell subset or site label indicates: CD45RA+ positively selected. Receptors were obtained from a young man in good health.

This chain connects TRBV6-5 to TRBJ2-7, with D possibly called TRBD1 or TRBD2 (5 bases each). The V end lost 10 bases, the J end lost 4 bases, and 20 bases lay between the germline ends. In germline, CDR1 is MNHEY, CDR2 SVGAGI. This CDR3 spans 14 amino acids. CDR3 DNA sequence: TGTGCCACCACCCCGGGGCCATCCACGTACGAGCAGTACTTC. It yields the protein CATTPGPSTYEQYF.

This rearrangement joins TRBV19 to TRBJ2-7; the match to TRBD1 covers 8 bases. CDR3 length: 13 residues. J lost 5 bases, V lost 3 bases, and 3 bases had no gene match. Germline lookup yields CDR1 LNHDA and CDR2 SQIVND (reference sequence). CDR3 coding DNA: TGTGCCAGTAGTATCAGGGGGCGAAACGAGCAGTACTTC. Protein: CASSIRGRNEQYF.

CDR3 residues: CASSLVGAGSFNEQFF. DNA for the CDR3: TGTGCCAGCAGCTTAGTCGGGGCGGGGTCATTCAATGAGCAGTTCTTC. This sequence joins TRBV7-9 and TRBJ2-1; perhaps TRBD2 as D (6 bases). CDR3 length: 16 residues. Germline-derived CDR1 and CDR2 are SEHNR and FQNEAQ (reference sequence). V was pared by 1 base and J by 6 bases, with 16 bases between.

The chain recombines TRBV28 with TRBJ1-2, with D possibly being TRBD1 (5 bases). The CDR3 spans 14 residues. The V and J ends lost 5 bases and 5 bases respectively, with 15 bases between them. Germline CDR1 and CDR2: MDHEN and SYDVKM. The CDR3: CASSLRQKKYGYTF. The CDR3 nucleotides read TGTGCCAGCAGTCTAAGACAGAAGAAATATGGCTACACCTTC.

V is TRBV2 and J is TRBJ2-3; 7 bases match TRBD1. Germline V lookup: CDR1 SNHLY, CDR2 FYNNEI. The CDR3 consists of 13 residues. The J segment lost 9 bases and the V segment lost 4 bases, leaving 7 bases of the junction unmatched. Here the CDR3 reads CASSVTRDSTQYF. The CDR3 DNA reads TGTGCCAGCAGTGTGACTCGGGACAGCACGCAGTATTTT.

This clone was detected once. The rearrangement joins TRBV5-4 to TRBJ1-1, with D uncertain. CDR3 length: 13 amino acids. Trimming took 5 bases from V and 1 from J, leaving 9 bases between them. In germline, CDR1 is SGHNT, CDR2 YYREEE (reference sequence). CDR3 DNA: TGTGCCAGCAGTACACTACCGAACACTGAAGCTTTCTTT. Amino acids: CASSTLPNTEAFF.

The CDR3: CASSQGHDNSPLHF. The CDR3 DNA follows: TGTGCCAGCTCACAGGGACACGATAATTCACCCCTCCACTTT. The chain has TRBV18 and TRBJ1-6; weak D call: TRBD1 (6 bases). The ends were cut back, 4 bases at V and 5 bases at J, with 9 bases in the middle. Germline assignment: CDR1 KGHSH and CDR2 LQKENI. CDR3 length equals 14 residues.

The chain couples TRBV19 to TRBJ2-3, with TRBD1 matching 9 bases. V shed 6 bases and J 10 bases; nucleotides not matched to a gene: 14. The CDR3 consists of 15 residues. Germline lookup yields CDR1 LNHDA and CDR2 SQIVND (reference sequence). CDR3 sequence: CASSGFRDREEAQYF. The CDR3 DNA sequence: TGTGCCAGTAGCGGATTCCGGGACAGGGAGGAGGCGCAGTATTTT.

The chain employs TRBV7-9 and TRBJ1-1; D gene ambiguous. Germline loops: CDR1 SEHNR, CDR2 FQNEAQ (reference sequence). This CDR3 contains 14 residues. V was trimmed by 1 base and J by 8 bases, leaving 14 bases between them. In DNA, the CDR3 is TGTGCCAGCAGCTTAGGCACGGGTAAGAACGAAGCTTTCTTT. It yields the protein CASSLGTGKNEAFF.

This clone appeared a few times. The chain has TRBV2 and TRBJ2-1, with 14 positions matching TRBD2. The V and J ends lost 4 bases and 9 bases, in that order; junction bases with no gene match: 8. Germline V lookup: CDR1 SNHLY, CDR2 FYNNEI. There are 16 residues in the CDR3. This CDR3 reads CASSAGLAGVRFEQFF. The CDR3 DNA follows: TGTGCCAGCAGTGCGGGACTAGCGGGAGTTCGGTTTGAGCAGTTCTTC.

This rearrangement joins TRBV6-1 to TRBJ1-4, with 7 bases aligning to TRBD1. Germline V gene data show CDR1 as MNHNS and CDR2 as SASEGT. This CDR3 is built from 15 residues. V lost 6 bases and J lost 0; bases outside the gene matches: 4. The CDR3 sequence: CASRQGLATNEKLFF. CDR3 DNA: TGTGCCAGCAGACAGGGGTTAGCAACTAATGAAAAACTGTTTTTT.

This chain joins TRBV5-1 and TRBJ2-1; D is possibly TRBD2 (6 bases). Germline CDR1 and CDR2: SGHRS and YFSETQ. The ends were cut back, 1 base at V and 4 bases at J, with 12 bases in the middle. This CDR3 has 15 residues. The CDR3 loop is CASSLSGLSYNEQFF. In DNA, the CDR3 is TGCGCCAGCAGCTTGTCGGGACTCTCTTACAATGAGCAGTTCTTC.

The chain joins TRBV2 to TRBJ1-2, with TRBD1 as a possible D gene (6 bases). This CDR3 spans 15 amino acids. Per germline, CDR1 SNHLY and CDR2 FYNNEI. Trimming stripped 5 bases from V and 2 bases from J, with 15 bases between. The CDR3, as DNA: TGTGCCAGCAGTCTACCGGGACACGGCAACTATGGCTACACCTTC. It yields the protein CASSLPGHGNYGYTF.

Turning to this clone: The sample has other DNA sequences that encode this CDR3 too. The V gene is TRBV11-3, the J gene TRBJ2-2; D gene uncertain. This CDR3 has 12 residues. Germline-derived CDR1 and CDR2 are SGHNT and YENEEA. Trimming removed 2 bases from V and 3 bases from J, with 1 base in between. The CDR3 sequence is CASSLHTGELFF. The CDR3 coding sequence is TGTGCCAGCAGCTTACACACCGGGGAGCTGTTTTTT.

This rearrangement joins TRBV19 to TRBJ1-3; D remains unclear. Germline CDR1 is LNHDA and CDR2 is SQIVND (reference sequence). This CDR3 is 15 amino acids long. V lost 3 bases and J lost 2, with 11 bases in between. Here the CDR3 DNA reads TGTGCCAGTAGTATTTCGAGGTTGCCTGGAAACACCATATATTTT. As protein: CASSISRLPGNTIYF.

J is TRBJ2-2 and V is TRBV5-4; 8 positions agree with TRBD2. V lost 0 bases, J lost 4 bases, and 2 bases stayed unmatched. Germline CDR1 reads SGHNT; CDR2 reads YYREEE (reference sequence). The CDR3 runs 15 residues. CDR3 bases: TGTGCCAGCAGCTTGGCGGGAGGGGGCACCGGGGAGCTGTTTTTT. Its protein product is CASSLAGGGTGELFF. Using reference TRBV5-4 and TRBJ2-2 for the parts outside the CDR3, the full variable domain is ETGVTQSPTHLIKTRGQQVTLRCSSQSGHNTVSWYQQALGQGPQFIFQYYREEENGRGNFPPRFSGLQFPNYSSELNVNALELDDSALYLCASSLAGGGTGELFFGEGSRLTVL.

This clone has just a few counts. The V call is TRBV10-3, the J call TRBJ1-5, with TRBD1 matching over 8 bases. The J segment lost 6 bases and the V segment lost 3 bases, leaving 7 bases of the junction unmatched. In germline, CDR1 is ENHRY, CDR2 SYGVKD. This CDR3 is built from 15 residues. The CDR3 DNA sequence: TGTGCCATCAGTGATTTCCCAGGGGGCGGTCAGCCCCAGCATTTT. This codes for CAISDFPGGGQPQHF.

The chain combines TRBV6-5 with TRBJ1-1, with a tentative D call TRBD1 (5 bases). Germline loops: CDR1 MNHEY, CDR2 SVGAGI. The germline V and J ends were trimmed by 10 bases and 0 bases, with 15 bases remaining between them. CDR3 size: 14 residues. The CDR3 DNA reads TGTGCCACCTCTGCCGGGGCGTTGAACACTGAAGCTTTCTTT. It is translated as CATSAGALNTEAFF.

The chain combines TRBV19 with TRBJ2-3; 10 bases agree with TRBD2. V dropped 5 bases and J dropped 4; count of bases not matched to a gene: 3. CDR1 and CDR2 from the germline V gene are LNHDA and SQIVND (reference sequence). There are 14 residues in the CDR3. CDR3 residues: CASSLAGGSDTQYF. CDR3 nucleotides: TGTGCCAGTAGTTTAGCGGGAGGATCAGATACGCAGTATTTT.

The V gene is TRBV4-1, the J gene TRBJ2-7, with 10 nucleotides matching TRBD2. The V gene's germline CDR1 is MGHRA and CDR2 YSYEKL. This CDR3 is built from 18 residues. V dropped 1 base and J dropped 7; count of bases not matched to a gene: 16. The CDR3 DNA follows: TGCGCCAGCAGCCAAGTAGTATCTGGAGCGGGAGGGCCTCAAGAGCAGTACTTC. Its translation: CASSQVVSGAGGPQEQYF.

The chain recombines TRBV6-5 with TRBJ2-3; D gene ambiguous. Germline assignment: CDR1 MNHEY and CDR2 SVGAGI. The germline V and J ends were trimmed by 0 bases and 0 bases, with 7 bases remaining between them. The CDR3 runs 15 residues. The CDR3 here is CASSYSIPSTDTQYF. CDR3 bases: TGTGCCAGCAGTTACTCGATTCCAAGCACAGATACGCAGTATTTT.

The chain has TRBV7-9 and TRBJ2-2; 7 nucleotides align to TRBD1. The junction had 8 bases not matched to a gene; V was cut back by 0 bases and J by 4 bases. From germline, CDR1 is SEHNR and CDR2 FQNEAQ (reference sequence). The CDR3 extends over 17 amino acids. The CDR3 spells CASSLAYGRQGTGELFF. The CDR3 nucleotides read TGTGCCAGCAGCTTAGCGTACGGTCGACAGGGCACCGGGGAGCTGTTTTTT.

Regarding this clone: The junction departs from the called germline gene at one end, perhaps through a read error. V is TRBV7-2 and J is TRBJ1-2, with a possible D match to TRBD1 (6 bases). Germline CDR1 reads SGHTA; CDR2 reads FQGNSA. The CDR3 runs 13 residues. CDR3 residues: CASNLWTDYGYTF. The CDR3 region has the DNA TGTGCCAGCAACTTATGGACAGACTATGGCTACACCTTC. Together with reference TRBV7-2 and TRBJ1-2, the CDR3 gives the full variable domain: GAGVSQSPSNKVTEKGKDVELRCDPISGHTALYWYRQSLGQGLEFLIYFQGNSAPDKSGLPSDRFSAERTGGSVSTLTIQRTQQEDSAVYLCASNLWTDYGYTFGSGTRLTVV.

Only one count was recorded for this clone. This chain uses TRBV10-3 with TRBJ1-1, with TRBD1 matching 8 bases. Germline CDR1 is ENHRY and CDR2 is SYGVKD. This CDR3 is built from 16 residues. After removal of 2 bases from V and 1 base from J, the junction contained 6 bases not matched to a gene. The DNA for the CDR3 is TGTGCCATCAGTGAGAGGGCCGGGACAGGGAACACTGAAGCTTTCTTT. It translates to CAISERAGTGNTEAFF.

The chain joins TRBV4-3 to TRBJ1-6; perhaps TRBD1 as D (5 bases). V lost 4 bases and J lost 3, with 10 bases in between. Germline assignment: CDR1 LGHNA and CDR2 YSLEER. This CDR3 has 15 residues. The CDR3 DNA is TGCGCCAGCAGCCCAAGGGGTGACTATAATTCACCCCTCCACTTT. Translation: CASSPRGDYNSPLHF.

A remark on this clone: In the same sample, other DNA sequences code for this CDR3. The CDR3 here is CASSPLGGNTIYF. The CDR3 nucleotides read TGTGCCAGCAGTCCCCTGGGGGGGAACACCATATATTTT. The gene calls are TRBV27 and TRBJ1-3; D possibly corresponds to TRBD1 (5 bases). The ends were cut back, 5 bases at V and 7 bases at J, with 12 bases in the middle. This CDR3 spans 13 amino acids. Germline assignment: CDR1 MNHEY and CDR2 SMNVEV (reference sequence).